This entry describes one T cell receptor (beta chain). Its antigen is still unknown. Mismatch with germline at one junction end may stem from a read error. Samples were taken at baseline and on day 1 of cycles 4 and 7. The data were obtained in a study of OX40 agonist ivuxolimab in advanced cancers. Overall study: The patients received agonistic anti-OX40 (CD134) antibody ivuxolimab. Study outcomes and limitations: At 0.1 to 3.0 mg/kg and by week 6, CD4+ and CD8+ T cells in the blood had expanded clonally. Partial responders at 0.1-3.0 mg/kg showed near-lowest clonal expansion.

This table comes from immunoSEQ multiplex PCR, and its TCRdb copy is limited to in-frame clones, with some not included. Found here are about 38,000 clones, about 89% of them singletons; the top ten hold 32%. CDR1 SSHAT and CDR2 FNYEAQ come from the germline V gene (reference sequence). This CDR3 is built from 15 residues. The sequence derives from an adult with an advanced solid tumor such as melanoma, head and neck, liver or kidney cancer. Sequencing was performed on CD4+ or CD8+ T cells sorted from blood, taken in a trial of the OX40 agonist ivuxolimab. The V gene is TRBV7-7, the J gene TRBJ2-5; the match to TRBD2 covers 9 bases. The CDR3 DNA reads TGTGCTAGCAGCTTTTCCAGCGGGGGGCAAGAGACCCAGTACTTC. Translation: CASSFSSGGQETQYF.